This T cell receptor (beta chain) was identified in a study of T cells after yellow fever vaccination. TCRdb re-derived calls from the 5' RACE reads in MiXCR, one entry per CDR3 protein. The repertoire holds hundreds of thousands of distinct CDR3 sequences, with around a sixth as singletons. Germline trimming cut 6 bases from V and 6 bases from J; bases unmatched to any gene: 7. From germline, CDR1 is DFQATT and CDR2 SNEGSKA (reference sequence). This CDR3 has 14 residues. This receptor was identified in a man between 18 and 29 years old who received the YFV17D yellow fever vaccine. This chain uses TRBV20-1 with TRBJ1-6, with 8 nucleotides matching TRBD1. The sample in question was PBMCs, obtained roughly 5 days after the first yellow fever vaccination. The DNA for the CDR3 is TGCAGTGCCGCGGACAGGGCAATTAATTCACCCCTCCACTTT. Translating gives CSAADRAINSPLHF.